The rows below give T cell receptor beta chains drawn from one sample of a study of T cells after yellow fever vaccination. TCRdb re-called the 5' RACE reads with MiXCR, one entry per CDR3 protein. Of around 200,000 distinct CDR3 sequences listed, approximately 10% were seen once; the top ten hold 30% to 45%. The sequences come from CD8+ T cells sorted from PBMCs, collected 15 days after the yellow fever booster vaccination. Receptors originate from a young man who received the YFV17D yellow fever vaccine. Both conserved end residues are trimmed from each CDR3.

V	length	J	CDR3
TRBV6-2/TRBV6-3	12	TRBJ1-2	ASSGTAAGYGYT
TRBV27	13	TRBJ2-1	ASSLLSLVSREQF
TRBV4-3	13	TRBJ2-6	ASSQGVSGANVLT
TRBV4-3	13	TRBJ2-5	ASSQDQGALETQY
TRBV6-6	12	TRBJ2-1	ASWITGGGNEQF
TRBV7-9	12	TRBJ1-6	ASSPRDRTRPLH
TRBV19	13	TRBJ2-5	ASSIIGEDQETQY
TRBV7-3	11	TRBJ2-5	ASSPGIEETQY
TRBV5-1	15	TRBJ2-7	ASSLGTYRPVYYEQY
TRBV7-8	16	TRBJ2-3	ASSYLGTSGGLSDTQY
TRBV7-8	13	TRBJ2-2	ASSLPSAGTGELF
TRBV4-2	14	TRBJ2-7	ASSQPPVRGPVEQY
TRBV4-1	13	TRBJ2-3	ASSPGSPSTDTQY
TRBV7-5	21	TRBJ2-5	ISVPEASLPGTSGGENLETQY
TRBV24-1	12	TRBJ2-1	ATSEGSGGREQF
TRBV6-5	14	TRBJ2-2	ASSYTVVAGHGELF
TRBV3-1	14	TRBJ2-1	ASSRAWQGAWDEQF
TRBV10-3	11	TRBJ2-4	AIAGDEENIQY
TRBV4-3	14	TRBJ1-1	ASSRNPGQRNTEAF
TRBV10-3	13	TRBJ1-1	AISDRPSGNTEAF
TRBV7-8	12	TRBJ2-5	ASGKGLNQETQY
TRBV4-3	16	TRBJ2-1	ASSQDWASGGHYNEQF
TRBV2	12	TRBJ2-6	ASVGVSGANVLT
TRBV7-3	12	TRBJ2-2	ASSFGGVTGELF
TRBV29-1	14	TRBJ2-5	SVEDPQRGGRETQY
TRBV27	13	TRBJ2-1	ASSLLNVGGGLLF
TRBV15	11	TRBJ2-2	ATSSGGYGELF
TRBV27	12	TRBJ1-1	ASSWDSSNTEAF
TRBV29-1	9	TRBJ2-2	SYTSAGELF
TRBV6-1	11	TRBJ2-7	ASSEGGAYEQY
TRBV5-1	14	TRBJ2-1	ASSSDRDRIGNEQF
TRBV7-2	12	TRBJ2-3	ASSYRDFIDTQY
TRBV20-1	9	TRBJ2-5	SARAGETQY
TRBV27	10	TRBJ1-1	ASRSGHTEAF
TRBV7-9	10	TRBJ1-6	ASSQSNSPLH
TRBV5-4	14	TRBJ2-1	ASSPTSGGHYNEQF
TRBV7-9	13	TRBJ2-7	ASSFAQGAIYEQY
TRBV20-1	11	TRBJ1-1	TAVRGFTPEAF
TRBV7-6	16	TRBJ2-3	ASSLAPPLAGGPDTQY
TRBV11-3	13	TRBJ2-5	ASSKASGLQETQY
TRBV20-1	15	TRBJ2-5	SARSRLAGAPGETQY